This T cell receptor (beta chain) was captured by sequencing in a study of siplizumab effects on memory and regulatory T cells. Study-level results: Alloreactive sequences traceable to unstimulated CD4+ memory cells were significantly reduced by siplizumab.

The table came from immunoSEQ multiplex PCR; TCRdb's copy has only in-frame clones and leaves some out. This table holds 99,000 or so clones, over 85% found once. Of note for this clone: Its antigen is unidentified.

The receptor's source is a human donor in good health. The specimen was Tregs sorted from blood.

The CDR3 DNA reads as TGTGCCACCAAAACGGGACTTAGCTCCTACAATGAGCAGTTCTTC. The encoded protein is CATKTGLSSYNEQFF. This chain uses TRBV6-5 with TRBJ2-1, with D tentatively TRBD2 (6 bases). The V gene lost 10 bases and the J gene lost 0 bases, with 16 bases spanning the gap. CDR1 and CDR2 (germline): MNHEY, SVGAGI. There are 15 residues in the CDR3.